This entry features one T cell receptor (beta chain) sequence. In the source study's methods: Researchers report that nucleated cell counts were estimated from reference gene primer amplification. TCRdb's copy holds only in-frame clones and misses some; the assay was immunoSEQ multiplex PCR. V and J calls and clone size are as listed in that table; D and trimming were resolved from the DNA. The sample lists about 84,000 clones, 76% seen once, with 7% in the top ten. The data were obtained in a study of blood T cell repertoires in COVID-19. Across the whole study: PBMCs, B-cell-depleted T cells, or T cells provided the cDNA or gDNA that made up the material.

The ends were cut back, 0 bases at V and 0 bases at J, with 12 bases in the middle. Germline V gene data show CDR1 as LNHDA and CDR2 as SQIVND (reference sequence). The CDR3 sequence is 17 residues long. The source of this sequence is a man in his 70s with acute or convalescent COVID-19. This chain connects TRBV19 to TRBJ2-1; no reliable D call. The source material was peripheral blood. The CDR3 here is CASSIETFYSSYNEQFF. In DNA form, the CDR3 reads TGTGCCAGTAGTATAGAAACCTTCTACAGCTCCTACAATGAGCAGTTCTTC.